This is a list of T cell receptor beta chains from one sample in a study of blood T cell repertoires in COVID-19. TCRdb keeps only in-frame clones here, not all; method: immunoSEQ multiplex PCR. The table has around 250,000 clones, more than 75% seen once. The specimen was PBMCs or T cells enriched from blood (not recorded which). These TCRs come from a man between 18 and 35 years old who had recovered from COVID-19. The CDR3 runs from the conserved cysteine through the conserved F or W. The D gene is left open where the match is weak. Where a row states a size, it is once, few, many or the class of an expanded clone; other rows omit it.

d_call	clone_size	v_call	j_call	cdr3_aa	cdr3_nt
TRBD1	-	TRBV30	TRBJ1-4	CARSDRGLILTNEKLFF	TGTGCCAGGTCCGACAGGGGGCTGATCTTAACTAATGAAAAACTGTTTTTT
-	once	TRBV4-2	TRBJ2-1	CASSQGLGSYNEQFF	TGTGCCAGCAGCCAGGGACTGGGAAGTTACAATGAGCAGTTCTTC
TRBD2	-	TRBV19	TRBJ2-7	CASSIVGRVWEQYF	TGTGCCAGTAGTATAGTCGGGAGGGTGTGGGAGCAGTACTTC
TRBD2	-	TRBV5-6	TRBJ2-1	CASSPLAGGLTRDEQFF	TGTGCCAGCAGCCCGCTAGCGGGGGGGTTGACGAGGGATGAGCAGTTCTTC
-	-	TRBV20-1	TRBJ2-7	CSAGSALEQYF	TGCAGCGCCGGGTCTGCATTAGAGCAGTACTTC
TRBD1	-	TRBV19	TRBJ2-3	CASSIVGTASTDTQYF	TGTGCCAGTAGTATAGTTGGGACAGCGAGCACAGATACGCAGTATTTT
-	once	TRBV6-5	TRBJ2-7	CASRKSGDEHNHHVF	TGTGCCAGCCGGAAGAGCGGAGACGAACATAACCACCATGTCTTC
TRBD1	-	TRBV19	TRBJ1-5	CASSIWGQANQPQHF	TGTGCCAGTAGTATTTGGGGACAGGCAAATCAGCCCCAGCATTTT
TRBD2	-	TRBV19	TRBJ2-1	CASSGTSGSVNEQFF	TGTGCCAGTAGCGGGACTAGCGGGAGCGTTAATGAGCAGTTCTTC
TRBD2	-	TRBV11-2	TRBJ2-5	CASSLRTSGTQETQYF	TGTGCCAGCAGCCTGAGGACTAGCGGCACCCAAGAGACCCAGTACTTC
-	-	TRBV28	TRBJ1-1	CASSFETGNTEAFF	TGTGCCAGCAGTTTTGAAACAGGGAACACTGAAGCTTTCTTT
TRBD2	-	TRBV4-1	TRBJ2-2	CASSRDGGTGELFF	TGCGCCAGCAGCCGGGACGGGGGGACCGGGGAGCTGTTTTTT
TRBD1	-	TRBV5-6	TRBJ1-4	CASSPLRDSEKLFF	TGTGCCAGCAGCCCTTTACGGGACAGTGAAAAACTGTTTTTT
TRBD1	-	TRBV5-4	TRBJ1-1	CASSKDRDTEAFF	TGTGCCAGCAGCAAGGACAGGGACACTGAAGCTTTCTTT
-	-	TRBV5-1	TRBJ2-5	CASSLEYDQGQETQYF	TGCGCCAGCAGCTTGGAGTACGACCAGGGACAAGAGACCCAGTACTTC
-	-	TRBV12-3/TRBV12-4	TRBJ1-1	CASSFKGSGAAFF	TGTGCCAGCAGTTTTAAGGGGAGCGGGGCTGCTTTCTTT
-	-	TRBV7-9	TRBJ1-5	CASSLDAGVRQPQHF	TGTGCCAGCAGCTTAGATGCGGGGGTTCGTCAGCCCCAGCATTTT
-	-	TRBV4-1	TRBJ1-3	CASSQVPGYSGNTIYF	TGCGCCAGCAGCCAAGTTCCAGGATACTCTGGAAACACCATATATTTT
TRBD2	-	TRBV28	TRBJ2-1	CASSLRLAGGLNEQFF	TGTGCCAGCAGTTTACGACTAGCGGGAGGGCTCAATGAGCAGTTCTTC
TRBD1	once	TRBV11-3	TRBJ2-3	CASSRQGPDTQYF	TGTGCCAGCAGCCGACAGGGGCCAGATACGCAGTATTTT
TRBD1	-	TRBV3-1/TRBV3-2	TRBJ1-6	CASSSRSGQGGSPLHF	TGTGCCAGCAGCTCGCGCTCGGGGCAGGGGGGTTCACCCCTCCACTTT
TRBD2	-	TRBV7-3	TRBJ2-1	CASSLTGTSNNEQFF	TGTGCCAGCAGCTTAACGGGGACTAGCAACAATGAGCAGTTCTTC
-	-	TRBV15	TRBJ1-2	CATSRHRGLLENYGYTF	TGTGCCACCAGCAGACACCGAGGGTTGCTCGAAAACTATGGCTACACCTTC
TRBD1	-	TRBV5-1	TRBJ1-4	CASSSGQGANEKLFF	TGCGCCAGCAGCTCCGGACAGGGGGCTAATGAAAAACTGTTTTTT
TRBD2	-	TRBV7-9	TRBJ2-1	CASSWEGQGNEQFF	TGTGCCAGCTCATGGGAGGGCCAAGGGAATGAGCAGTTCTTC
-	-	TRBV28	TRBJ1-3	CASSFTRRQASGNTIYF	TGTGCCAGCAGTTTCACCCGTAGACAGGCCTCTGGAAACACCATATATTTT
TRBD1	-	TRBV6-5	TRBJ1-1	CASRGTGRNTEAFF	TGTGCCAGCAGAGGGACAGGGAGGAACACTGAAGCTTTCTTT
TRBD2	-	TRBV9	TRBJ2-1	CASSVRGLARDREQFF	TGTGCCAGCAGCGTGAGGGGACTAGCGAGGGACCGTGAGCAGTTCTTC
-	-	TRBV30	TRBJ2-7	CAWSVMAWEQYF	TGTGCCTGGAGTGTAATGGCCTGGGAGCAGTACTTC
-	-	TRBV30	TRBJ1-6	CAWSVRGESPLHF	TGTGCCTGGAGCGTACGCGGGGAATCACCCCTCCACTTT
-	-	TRBV21-1	TRBJ1-3	CASSKIADLGRLFCPNTIYF	TGTGCCAGCAGCAAAATCGCGGACTTAGGGCGCCTCTTCTGTCCAAACACCATATATTTT
TRBD2	-	TRBV4-2	TRBJ2-7	CASSQNAGEDREQYF	TGTGCCAGCAGCCAAAATGCGGGAGAAGATAGAGAGCAGTACTTC
TRBD2	-	TRBV6-5	TRBJ2-5	CASSYASGVETQYF	TGTGCCAGCAGTTATGCTAGCGGGGTAGAGACCCAGTACTTC
TRBD1	-	TRBV11-2	TRBJ2-5	CASSLDRGPRGTGEFETQYF	TGTGCCAGCAGCTTAGATCGAGGACCCAGGGGGACAGGGGAATTTGAGACCCAGTACTTC
-	-	TRBV10-3	TRBJ1-5	CAISESLAVNQPQHF	TGTGCCATCAGTGAGTCTTTGGCAGTAAATCAGCCCCAGCATTTT
TRBD2	few	TRBV4-1	TRBJ2-7	CASSPGLAGGKYEQYF	TGCGCCAGCAGCCCCGGACTAGCGGGGGGAAAATACGAGCAGTACTTC
TRBD2	-	TRBV5-1	TRBJ2-1	CASSLLIAGNNEQFF	TGCGCCAGCAGCTTGCTGATAGCGGGAAACAATGAGCAGTTCTTC
TRBD1	-	TRBV14	TRBJ1-3	CASSQGGTGFGNTIYF	TGTGCCAGCAGCCAAGGCGGGACAGGGTTTGGAAACACCATATATTTT
-	few	TRBV19	TRBJ1-5	CASSISGGEQPQHF	TGTGCCAGTAGTATTTCGGGGGGGGAGCAGCCCCAGCATTTT
-	-	TRBV15	TRBJ1-5	CATSQLYTDKYQPQHF	TGTGCCACCAGCCAACTTTACACAGACAAGTATCAGCCCCAGCATTTT
-	-	TRBV6-2/TRBV6-3	TRBJ2-3	CASSYETGPSTDTQYF	TGTGCCAGCAGTTACGAGACAGGCCCTAGCACAGATACGCAGTATTTT
-	-	TRBV27	TRBJ1-2	CASSYREKSGYTF	TGTGCCAGCAGTTACAGGGAGAAGAGTGGCTACACCTTC
TRBD1	-	TRBV6-5	TRBJ1-4	CASTEGQGWDEKLFF	TGTGCCAGCACCGAAGGACAGGGGTGGGATGAAAAACTGTTTTTT
-	-	TRBV28	TRBJ2-3	CASSPRADTQYF	TGTGCCAGCAGCCCCCGGGCAGATACGCAGTATTTT
-	few	TRBV2	TRBJ1-2	CASSQERGYTF	TGTGCCAGCAGCCAGGAACGGGGCTACACCTTC
TRBD2	once	TRBV7-8	TRBJ2-5	CASSLAYSGGKETQYF	TGTGCCAGCAGCTTAGCTTATAGCGGGGGAAAAGAGACCCAGTACTTC
TRBD2	-	TRBV2	TRBJ2-3	CASSGLASDTQYF	TGTGCCAGCAGTGGACTAGCTTCAGATACGCAGTATTTT
TRBD2	-	TRBV10-3	TRBJ2-1	CAISPGERGNNEQFF	TGTGCCATCAGCCCCGGGGAGCGGGGAAACAATGAGCAGTTCTTC
-	few	TRBV9	TRBJ1-5	CASSVSPSNQPQHF	TGTGCCAGCAGCGTCTCCCCTAGCAATCAGCCCCAGCATTTT
-	-	TRBV30	TRBJ1-1	CAWSYQANTEAFF	TGTGCCTGGAGTTACCAGGCGAACACTGAAGCTTTCTTT
-	-	TRBV11-3	TRBJ1-6	CASSLDTSSYNSPLHF	TGTGCCAGCAGCTTAGACACCAGCTCCTATAATTCACCCCTCCACTTT
-	once	TRBV5-1	TRBJ2-5	CASRWTVTQETQYF	TGCGCCAGCCGCTGGACTGTTACTCAAGAGACCCAGTACTTC
TRBD2	few	TRBV10-3	TRBJ2-3	CAISASAGGVADTQYF	TGTGCCATCAGTGCGTCGGCGGGGGGGGTCGCAGATACGCAGTATTTT
TRBD2	-	TRBV4-1	TRBJ2-1	CASSHATGLAGVEQFF	TGCGCCAGCAGCCATGCCACGGGACTAGCGGGAGTGGAGCAGTTCTTC
TRBD2	-	TRBV27	TRBJ2-3	CASSPSGSELDTQYF	TGTGCCAGCAGTCCTAGCGGGAGTGAATTAGATACGCAGTATTTT
TRBD1	-	TRBV6-5	TRBJ2-7	CASVSGTGAKEQYF	TGTGCCAGCGTTTCCGGGACAGGGGCGAAAGAGCAGTACTTC
TRBD1	-	TRBV5-1	TRBJ1-3	CASSLGQVENTIYF	TGCGCCAGCAGCCTGGGACAGGTGGAAAACACCATATATTTT
-	-	TRBV2	TRBJ1-2	CASSLEQSYGYTF	TGTGCCAGCAGTCTGGAACAGTCCTATGGCTACACCTTC
-	-	TRBV2	TRBJ1-1	CASSKRLLGTDTEAFF	TGTGCCAGCAGTAAAAGACTTCTAGGAACGGACACTGAAGCTTTCTTT